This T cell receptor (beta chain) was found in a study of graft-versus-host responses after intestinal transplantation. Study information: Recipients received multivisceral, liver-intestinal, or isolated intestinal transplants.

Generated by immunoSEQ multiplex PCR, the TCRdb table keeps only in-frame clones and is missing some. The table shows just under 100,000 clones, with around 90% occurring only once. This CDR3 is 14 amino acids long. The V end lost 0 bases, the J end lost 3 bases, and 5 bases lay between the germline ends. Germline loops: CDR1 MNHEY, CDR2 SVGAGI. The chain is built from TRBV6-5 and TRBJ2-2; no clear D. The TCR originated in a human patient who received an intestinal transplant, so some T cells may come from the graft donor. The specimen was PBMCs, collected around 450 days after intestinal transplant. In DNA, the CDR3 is TGTGCCAGCAGTTACTCTTTGTACACCGGGGAGCTGTTTTTT. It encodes CASSYSLYTGELFF.